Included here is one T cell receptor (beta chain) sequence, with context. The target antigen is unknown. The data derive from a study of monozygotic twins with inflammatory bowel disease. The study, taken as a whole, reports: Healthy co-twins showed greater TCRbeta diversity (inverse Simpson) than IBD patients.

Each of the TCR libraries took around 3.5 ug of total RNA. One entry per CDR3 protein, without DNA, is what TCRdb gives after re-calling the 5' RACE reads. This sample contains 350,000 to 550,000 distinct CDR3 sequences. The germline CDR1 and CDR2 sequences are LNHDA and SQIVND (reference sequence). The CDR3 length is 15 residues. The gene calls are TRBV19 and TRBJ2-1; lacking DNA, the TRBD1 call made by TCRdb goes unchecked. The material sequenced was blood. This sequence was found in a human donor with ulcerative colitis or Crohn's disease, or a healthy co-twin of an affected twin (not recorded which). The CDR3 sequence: CASTPGGGHYNEQFF.